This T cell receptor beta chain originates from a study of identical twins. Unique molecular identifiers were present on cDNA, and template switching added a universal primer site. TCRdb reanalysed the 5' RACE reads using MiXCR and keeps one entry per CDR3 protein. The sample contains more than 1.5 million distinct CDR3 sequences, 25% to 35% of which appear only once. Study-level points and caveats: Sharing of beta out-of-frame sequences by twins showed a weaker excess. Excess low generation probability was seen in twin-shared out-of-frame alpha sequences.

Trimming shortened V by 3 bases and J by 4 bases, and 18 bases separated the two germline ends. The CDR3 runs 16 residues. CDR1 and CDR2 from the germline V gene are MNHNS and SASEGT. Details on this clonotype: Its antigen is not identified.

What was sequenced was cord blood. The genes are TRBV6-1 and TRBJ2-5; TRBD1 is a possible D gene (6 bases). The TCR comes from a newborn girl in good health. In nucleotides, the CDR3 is TGTGCCAGCAGTGATGCTAACAGGGAAATGGGAGAGACCCAGTACTTC. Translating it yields CASSDANREMGETQYF.